This TCR beta chain was observed in a study of shared clonotypes between healthy human individuals. Regarding the study as a whole: In a few donors, about 5% of naive CD4 clonotypes appeared in common.

CDR1 and CDR2 (germline): MRHNA, SNTAGT. This CDR3 is 16 amino acids long. V dropped 4 bases and J dropped 7; count of bases not matched to a gene: 13. Study processing details: ImmunoSEQ junction-only sequences lacked quality scores, so their filtering differed. Repertoires were generated with immunoSEQ multiplex PCR, while TCRdb's copy carries only in-frame clones and drops some. The DNA was the basis for D and trimming; V, J and clone size are from that table. The data show around 2,100,000 clones, with over 85% seen just once and 1% to 1.5% held by the top ten. About this clone itself: Its cognate antigen is unknown.

Selected positively for CCR7 and CD45RO-negative, naive CD8 cells excluded terminally differentiated effector memory CD45RA+ cells. The clonotype comes from a man aged 18-30 years in good health. The V gene is TRBV6-4, the J gene TRBJ2-1; 7 bases map to TRBD2. What was sequenced was naive CD8+ T cells sorted from blood. This CDR3 reads CASSARLAGLKNEQFF. The DNA of the CDR3 is TGTGCCAGCAGTGCCCGACTAGCTGGGCTAAAGAATGAGCAGTTCTTC.